Below, 28 T cell receptor beta chains from the same sample are listed, as sequenced in a study of blood T cell repertoires in COVID-19. Generated by immunoSEQ multiplex PCR, the TCRdb table keeps only in-frame clones and is missing some. Seen here are 120,000 to 150,000 clones, about 83% observed once, and the top ten hold more than 4.5%. What was sequenced was PBMCs or T cells enriched from blood (not recorded which). Receptor source: a woman aged 50 to 65 who had been exposed to COVID-19.

This rearrangement joins TRBV20-1 to TRBJ1-6, with TRBD1 identical over 7 bases. This CDR3 spans 13 amino acids. Germline-derived CDR1 and CDR2 are DFQATT and SNEGSKA (reference sequence). V gave up 3 bases and J gave up 7 bases; unmatched junction bases: 3. This CDR3 reads CSASGDRNSPLHF. DNA of the CDR3: TGCAGTGCTAGTGGGGACAGAAATTCACCCCTCCACTTT.

On this clone itself: An end of the junction differs from the germline gene, which may be a read error. This chain connects TRBV29-1 to TRBJ1-5; 8 positions agree with TRBD1. The CDR3 extends over 12 amino acids. The germline V gene has CDR1 SQVTM and CDR2 ANQGSEA. CDR3 region: CSVEDGWDRQIF. CDR3 in DNA: TGCAGCGTTGAAGATGGGTGGGACAGGCAAATTTTT.

This chain uses TRBV5-1 with TRBJ1-3; the D gene is possibly TRBD1 (6 bases). This CDR3 is built from 17 residues. Germline assignment: CDR1 SGHRS and CDR2 YFSETQ. V lost 8 bases to trimming and J lost 0 bases, with 21 bases between them. Here the CDR3 DNA reads TGCGCCAGTACCGAGGGGGGGACCCGGCTCTCTGGAAACACCATATATTTT. Amino acids: CASTEGGTRLSGNTIYF.

The CDR3 region is CATSTGGVNEQYF. The CDR3 DNA follows: TGTGCCACCTCGACGGGAGGGGTGAACGAGCAGTACTTC. The chain recombines TRBV27 with TRBJ2-7, with TRBD2 identical over 8 bases. With 10 bases clipped from V and 5 bases from J, the junction kept 10 bases outside the gene matches. Germline V gene sequence: CDR1 MNHEY, CDR2 SMNVEV (reference sequence). The CDR3 totals 13 residues.

This rearrangement joins TRBV7-8 to TRBJ2-3, with a weak D call TRBD2 (7 bases). The germline gives CDR1 SGHVS, CDR2 FQNEAQ. V lost 10 bases and J lost 0, with 23 bases in between. The CDR3 spans 17 residues. The CDR3 bases are TGTGCCACCATCAAAGGTGGGGGGGCGACTAGCACAGATACGCAGTATTTT. It specifies CATIKGGGATSTDTQYF.

This clone was counted once. The genes are TRBV29-1 and TRBJ2-5, with 7 bases identical to TRBD2. Germline assignment: CDR1 SQVTM and CDR2 ANQGSEA. The CDR3 length is 15 residues. The CDR3 nucleotides read TGCAGGGTGGGGGGGGTGGGGGGGGGAGGAGAGACCCAGTACTTC. Its translation: CRVGGVGGGGETQYF.

The chain uses TRBV10-2 and TRBJ2-3, with D perhaps TRBD2 (6 bases). The V end was cut by 4 bases, the J end by 2 bases, with 10 bases between. This CDR3 region has 14 residues. Per germline, CDR1 WSHSY and CDR2 SAAADI. This chain's CDR3 is CASSGRGNTDTQYF. For the CDR3, the DNA is TGCGCCAGCAGTGGGCGGGGAAACACAGATACGCAGTATTTT.

The gene calls are TRBV5-4 and TRBJ1-2; 7 bases align to TRBD1. This CDR3 contains 16 residues. CDR1 and CDR2 (germline): SGHNT, YYREEE (reference sequence). Losses at the gene ends were 4 bases for V and 2 bases for J; bases not matched to a gene: 11. CDR3 region: CASSRVGTARNYGYTF. CDR3 nucleotide sequence: TGTGCCAGCAGCCGGGTGGGGACAGCACGAAACTATGGCTACACCTTC.

The chain joins TRBV11-2 to TRBJ2-7; D possibly corresponds to TRBD2 (5 bases). Germline assignment: CDR1 SGHAT and CDR2 FQNNGV. V lost 3 bases to trimming and J lost 4 bases, with 13 bases between them. This CDR3 spans 14 amino acids. The CDR3 nucleotides are TGTGCCAGCAGCTTGGCAGGAGAGCGGTACGAGCAGTACTTC. It is translated as CASSLAGERYEQYF.

The rearrangement joins TRBV3-1 (or the pseudogene TRBV3-2) to TRBJ1-3, with 9 bases that match TRBD1. In germline, CDR1 is LGHDT, CDR2 YNNKEL (reference sequence). This CDR3 has 18 residues. The V and J ends lost 5 bases and 4 bases, in that order; junction bases with no gene match: 15. The DNA of the CDR3 is TGTGCCAGCAGCGAAGTCCCCCTGGGACAGGGATCCGGAAACACCATATATTTT. Protein sequence: CASSEVPLGQGSGNTIYF.

The chain links TRBV27 to TRBJ1-1; 7 bases line up with TRBD1. From germline, CDR1 is MNHEY and CDR2 SMNVEV (reference sequence). The trim removed 4 bases at V and 0 bases at J, leaving 2 bases unmatched. This CDR3 spans 14 amino acids. The CDR3, as DNA: TGTGCCAGCAGTTCCCAGGGGGTGAACACTGAAGCTTTCTTT. Protein sequence: CASSSQGVNTEAFF.

The CDR3 coding sequence is TGCGCCAGCAGCTTGGCGGGGGGTTCCTACGAGCAGTACTTC. This encodes CASSLAGGSYEQYF. The chain combines TRBV5-1 with TRBJ2-7; TRBD2 matches at 7 bases. With V trimmed by 0 bases and J by 1 base, 1 base remained unmatched. Germline lookup yields CDR1 SGHRS and CDR2 YFSETQ. There are 14 residues in the CDR3. Based on the CDR3 plus reference TRBV5-1 and TRBJ2-7, the full variable domain is KAGVTQTPRYLIKTRGQQVTLSCSPISGHRSVSWYQQTPGQGLQFLFEYFSETQRNKGNFPGRFSGRQFSNSRSEMNVSTLELGDSALYLCASSLAGGSYEQYFGPGTRLTVT.

This chain uses TRBV13 with TRBJ2-5, with D possibly TRBD1 on 6 matching bases. This CDR3 has 13 residues. With 5 bases removed from V and 2 bases from J, the gap between germline ends came to 9 bases. Per the germline V gene, CDR1 is PRHDT and CDR2 is FYEKMQ (reference sequence). CDR3 sequence reads: CASSTGQQETQYF. The CDR3 coding sequence is TGTGCCAGCAGCACCGGACAGCAAGAGACCCAGTACTTC.

The J gene is TRBJ2-5, the V gene TRBV10-3; 7 nucleotides line up with TRBD2. Trimming at V came to 5 bases and at J to 2 bases, leaving 2 bases not matched to a gene. Germline assignment: CDR1 ENHRY and CDR2 SYGVKD. This CDR3 is built from 13 residues. In DNA form, the CDR3 reads TGTGCCATCAGTTTTAGCGGGCAAGAGACCCAGTACTTC. It yields the protein CAISFSGQETQYF.

This clone occurred once. The chain employs TRBV5-4 and TRBJ1-1; D unresolved. Trimming stripped 1 base from V and 0 bases from J, with 13 bases between. The CDR3 is 16 residues long. In germline, CDR1 is SGHNT, CDR2 YYREEE (reference sequence). CDR3 sequence reads: CASSLQFPVMNTEAFF. CDR3 sequence (DNA): TGTGCCAGCAGCTTGCAATTCCCGGTAATGAACACTGAAGCTTTCTTT.

This clone has only one observation. The J gene is TRBJ2-3, the V gene TRBV6-2 or TRBV6-3, with TRBD2 identical over 9 bases. The junction had 8 bases not matched to a gene; V was cut back by 0 bases and J by 4 bases. This CDR3 is 17 amino acids long. Germline V lookup: CDR1 MNHEY, CDR2 SVGEGT. This CDR3 reads CASSYSRLAGPPDTQYF. CDR3 DNA sequence: TGTGCCAGCAGTTACTCGAGGCTAGCGGGACCCCCAGATACGCAGTATTTT.

This clone has only one observation. This chain joins TRBV14 and TRBJ1-1; 9 bases line up with TRBD1. Germline CDR1 and CDR2: SGHDN and FVKESK. V lost 4 bases and J lost 5; bases outside the gene matches: 8. The CDR3 covers 15 residues. The CDR3 protein is CASSLRDRERTEAFF. The CDR3 bases are TGTGCCAGCAGCCTCCGGGACAGGGAGAGGACTGAAGCTTTCTTT.

The gene calls are TRBV27 and TRBJ1-6, with 9 bases lining up with TRBD1. J gave up 1 base and V 5 bases, and 3 bases lay outside the gene matches. The CDR3 is 16 amino acids. Germline V gene sequence: CDR1 MNHEY, CDR2 SMNVEV (reference sequence). This CDR3 is CASSKQGASYNSPLHF. The CDR3 nucleotides read TGTGCCAGCAGTAAACAGGGGGCTTCCTATAATTCACCCCTCCACTTT.

The gene calls are TRBV4-3 and TRBJ1-1; 8 nucleotides line up with TRBD1. CDR1 LGHNA and CDR2 YSLEER come from the germline V gene. The CDR3 is 16 residues long. Trimming removed 4 bases from V and 0 bases from J; junction bases left unmatched: 7. This chain's CDR3 is CASSLTGTGMNTEAFF. In nucleotides, the CDR3 is TGCGCCAGCAGCCTGACCGGGACAGGAATGAACACTGAAGCTTTCTTT.

The V and J genes are TRBV19 and TRBJ2-3; D possibly corresponds to TRBD1 (5 bases). The CDR3 extends over 14 amino acids. The germline V gene encodes CDR1 LNHDA and CDR2 SQIVND (reference sequence). V lost 3 bases and J lost 6, with 13 bases in between. The CDR3 sequence: CASSIRVRADTQYF. As DNA, the CDR3 is TGTGCCAGTAGTATTCGGGTCAGGGCGGATACGCAGTATTTT.

The chain recombines TRBV19 with TRBJ1-5; 12 bases fit TRBD1. J lost 5 bases, V lost 8 bases, and 1 base had no gene match. In germline, CDR1 is LNHDA, CDR2 SQIVND (reference sequence). This CDR3 is 13 amino acids long. Here the CDR3 reads CASGDRGHQPQHF. CDR3 coding DNA: TGTGCCAGTGGGGACAGGGGGCATCAGCCCCAGCATTTT.

The chain employs TRBV18 and TRBJ1-4; 7 bases line up with TRBD1. With 5 bases clipped from V and 5 bases from J, the junction kept 2 bases outside the gene matches. Germline CDR1 reads KGHSH; CDR2 reads LQKENI. The CDR3 contains 13 residues. This CDR3 is CASSNRGNEKLFF. The CDR3 region has the DNA TGTGCCAGCTCAAACAGGGGAAATGAAAAACTGTTTTTT.

The rearrangement joins TRBV5-1 to TRBJ2-1; 9 nucleotides match TRBD1. The V and J ends lost 4 bases and 8 bases, in that order; junction bases with no gene match: 7. Germline values: CDR1 SGHRS, CDR2 YFSETQ. This CDR3 has 14 amino acids. The CDR3 DNA reads TGCGCCAGCAGCACCGACCGGGACAGGGATGAGCAGTTCTTC. This gives the protein CASSTDRDRDEQFF.

The chain joins TRBV19 to TRBJ1-2; TRBD1 matches 8 bases. The CDR3 is 12 residues long. V trimming: 4 bases; J trimming: 8 bases; junction bases outside the gene matches: 3. Germline loops: CDR1 LNHDA, CDR2 SQIVND (reference sequence). The CDR3 spells CASSKDRGGYTF. CDR3 DNA sequence: TGTGCCAGTAGTAAAGACAGGGGAGGCTACACCTTC.

The V call is TRBV5-1, the J call TRBJ2-7, with 7 nucleotides matching TRBD2. Germline trimming cut 5 bases from V and 3 bases from J; bases unmatched to any gene: 5. CDR1 SGHRS and CDR2 YFSETQ come from the germline V gene. CDR3 length: 13 amino acids. Written as DNA, the CDR3 is TGCGCCAGCAGGTCCGGGACTAACTACGAGCAGTACTTC. Amino acids: CASRSGTNYEQYF.

In this sample, this clone turned up a few times. The genes are TRBV2 and TRBJ2-5, with TRBD2 matching 7 bases. V lost 9 bases to trimming and J lost 5 bases; unmatched junction nucleotides: 15. CDR3 length: 15 residues. Germline CDR1 and CDR2: SNHLY and FYNNEI. CDR3 loop: CASGGRGDFGETQYF. CDR3 nucleotide sequence: TGTGCCAGTGGAGGCCGGGGGGACTTCGGGGAGACCCAGTACTTC.

This clone was seen just once. This chain uses TRBV6-5 with TRBJ1-5; 8 bases fit TRBD1. The CDR3 sequence is 15 residues long. In germline, CDR1 is MNHEY, CDR2 SVGAGI. After removal of 4 bases from V and 4 bases from J, the junction contained 6 bases not matched to a gene. The CDR3 nucleotides are TGTGCCAGCAGTTCATCCCGACAGGGGAATCAGCCCCAGCATTTT. Its translation is CASSSSRQGNQPQHF.

The chain joins TRBV6-1 to TRBJ1-1, with a weak D call TRBD1 (6 bases). Per germline, CDR1 MNHNS and CDR2 SASEGT. V was shortened by 3 bases and J by 8 bases, with 13 bases between the two germline ends. The CDR3 totals 13 residues. The CDR3 nucleotides read TGTGCCAGCAGTGAGTTTCGGGGGGCGGAAGCTTTCTTT. This codes for CASSEFRGAEAFF.